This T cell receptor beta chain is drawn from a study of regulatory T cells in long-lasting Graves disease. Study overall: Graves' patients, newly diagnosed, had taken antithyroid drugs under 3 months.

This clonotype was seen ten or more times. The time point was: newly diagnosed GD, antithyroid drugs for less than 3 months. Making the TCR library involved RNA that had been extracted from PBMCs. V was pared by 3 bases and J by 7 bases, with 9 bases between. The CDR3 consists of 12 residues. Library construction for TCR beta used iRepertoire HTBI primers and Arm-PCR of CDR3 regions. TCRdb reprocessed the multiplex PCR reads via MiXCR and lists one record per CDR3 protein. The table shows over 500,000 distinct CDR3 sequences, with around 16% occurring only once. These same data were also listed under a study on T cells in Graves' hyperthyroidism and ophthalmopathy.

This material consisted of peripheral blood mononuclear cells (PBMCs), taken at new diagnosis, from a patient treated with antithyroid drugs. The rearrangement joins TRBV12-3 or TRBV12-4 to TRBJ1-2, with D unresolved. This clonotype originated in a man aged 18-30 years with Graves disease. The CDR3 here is CASSFGPSGYTF. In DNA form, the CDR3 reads TGTGCCAGCAGTTTTGGACCCTCTGGCTACACCTTC.